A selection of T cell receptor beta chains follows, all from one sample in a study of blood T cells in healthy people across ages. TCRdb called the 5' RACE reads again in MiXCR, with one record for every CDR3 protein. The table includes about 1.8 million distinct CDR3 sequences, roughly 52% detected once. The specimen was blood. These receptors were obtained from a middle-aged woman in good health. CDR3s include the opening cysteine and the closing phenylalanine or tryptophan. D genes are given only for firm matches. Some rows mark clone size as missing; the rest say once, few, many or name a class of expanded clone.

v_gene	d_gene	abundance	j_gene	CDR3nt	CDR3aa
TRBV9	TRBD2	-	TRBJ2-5	TGTGCCAGCAGCGTCGGGACTAGCGGGCTGACGGCCCAGTACTTC	CASSVGTSGLTAQYF
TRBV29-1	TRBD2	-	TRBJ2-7	TGCAGCGTTGAAGATACGGGGGGTCCTTCCTACGAGCAGTACTTC	CSVEDTGGPSYEQYF
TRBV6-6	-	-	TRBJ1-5	TGTGCCAGCAGTTACTTGCAAAGGGGGAATCAGCCCCAGCATTTT	CASSYLQRGNQPQHF
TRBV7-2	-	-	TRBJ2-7	TGTGCCAGCAGCCCCCTGAGTCCCTACGAGCAGTACTTC	CASSPLSPYEQYF
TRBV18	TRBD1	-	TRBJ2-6	TGTGCCAGCTCACTACAAGGGACAGTCGACGTCCTGACTTTC	CASSLQGTVDVLTF
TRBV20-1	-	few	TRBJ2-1	TGCAGTGCTAGACAAAGTTGGCCCGGGAGCAATGAGCAGTTCTTC	CSARQSWPGSNEQFF
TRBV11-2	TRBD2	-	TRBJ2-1	TGTGCCACCCCAGCTGGGGGGGATTTTAGGTTCAATGAGCAGTTCTTC	CATPAGGDFRFNEQFF
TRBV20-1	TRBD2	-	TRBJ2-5	TGCAGTGCTAGAGCTAGCGGCAACCAAGAGACCCAGTACTTC	CSARASGNQETQYF
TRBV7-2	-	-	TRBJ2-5	TGTGCCAGCAGCTTAGGGGGCGGGGCCTTAAAAGAGACCCAGTACTTC	CASSLGGGALKETQYF
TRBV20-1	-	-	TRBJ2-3	TGCAGTGCTAGTGGGCAGGGGACTAGCACAGATACGCAGTATTTT	CSASGQGTSTDTQYF
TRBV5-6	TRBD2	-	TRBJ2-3	TGTGCCAGCAGTTTTAGCGGGGGGTATACGCAGTATTTT	CASSFSGGYTQYF
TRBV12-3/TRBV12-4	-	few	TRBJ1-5	TGTGCCAGCAGCCGGGCCCTGAAAGATCAGCCCCAGCATTTT	CASSRALKDQPQHF
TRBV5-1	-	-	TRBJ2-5	TGCGCCAGCAGCCCATGGAGTCAAGAGACCCAGTACTTC	CASSPWSQETQYF
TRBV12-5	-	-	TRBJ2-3	TGTGCTAGTGGTTTGTACCCGGACACAGATACGCAGTATTTT	CASGLYPDTDTQYF
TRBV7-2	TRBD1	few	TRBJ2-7	TGTGCCAGCAGCTTAGTTGAACAGGGGGCGCGAACGGCGCCCTACGAGCAGTACTTC	CASSLVEQGARTAPYEQYF
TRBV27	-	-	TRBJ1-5	TGTGCCAGCAGTTCACTACGGGGAGGGGCGAATCAGCCCCAGCATTTT	CASSSLRGGANQPQHF
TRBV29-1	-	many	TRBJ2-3	TGCAGCGTTGAAGGGTCTCGGAGGGTCTCAGATACGCAGTATTTT	CSVEGSRRVSDTQYF
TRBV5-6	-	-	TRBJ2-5	TGTGCCAGCAGCCGGGAGGCAGGGGGGAGGGAGACCCAGTACTTC	CASSREAGGRETQYF
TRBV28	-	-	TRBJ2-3	TGTGCCAGCAGTCAGCCCGGGGCCCTCGGCACAGATACGCAGTATTTT	CASSQPGALGTDTQYF
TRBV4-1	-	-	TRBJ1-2	TGCGCCCGCAGCCAAGGGTCAGGGGCGAACTATGGCTACACCTTC	CARSQGSGANYGYTF
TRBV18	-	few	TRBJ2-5	TGTGCCAGCTCACCCCTGACGGGGGGCGCGGAGACCCAGTACTTC	CASSPLTGGAETQYF
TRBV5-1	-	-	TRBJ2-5	TGCGCCAGCAGCTTGGCTTTCCCTGGGGGGTCCCAAGAGACCCAGTACTTC	CASSLAFPGGSQETQYF
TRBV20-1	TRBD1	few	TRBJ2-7	TGCAGTGCTAGACATGGGACAGGGCGTGGGGAGCAGTACTTC	CSARHGTGRGEQYF
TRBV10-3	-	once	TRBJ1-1	TGTGCCATCAGCCGAGGGGGTGAGGGAGCTTTCTTT	CAISRGGEGAFF
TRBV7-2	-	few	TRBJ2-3	TGTGCCAGCAGCTTATGGATCGGAACAGATACGCAGTATTTT	CASSLWIGTDTQYF
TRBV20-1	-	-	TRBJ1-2	TGCAGTGCTAGAGTGGAAGGGCTGGGAGGCTACACCTTC	CSARVEGLGGYTF
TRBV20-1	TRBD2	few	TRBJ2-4	TGCAGTGCTAGCGGGGGGACTTCTAAAAACATTCAGTACTTC	CSASGGTSKNIQYF
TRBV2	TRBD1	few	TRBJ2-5	TGTGCCAGCAGTGAAAGGGGGACAGTTCAAGAGACCCAGTACTTC	CASSERGTVQETQYF
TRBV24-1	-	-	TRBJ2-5	TGTGCCACCAGTGATTACAGAAACCAAGAGACCCAGTACTTC	CATSDYRNQETQYF
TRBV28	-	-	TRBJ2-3	TGTGCCAGCAGGTCAAGGTGGGATACGCAGTATTTT	CASRSRWDTQYF
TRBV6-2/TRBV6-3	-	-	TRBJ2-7	TGTGCCAGCAGTTACTCGTCAAGGGTGTTCCGGGAATACGAGCAGTACTTC	CASSYSSRVFREYEQYF
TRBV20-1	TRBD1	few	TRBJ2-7	TGCAGTGTTGGACAGGGGGCGGTCGACGAGCAGTACTTC	CSVGQGAVDEQYF
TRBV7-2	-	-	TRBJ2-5	TGTGCCAGCAGCTCAGCCCGGGGCCCGCAAGAGACCCAGTACTTC	CASSSARGPQETQYF
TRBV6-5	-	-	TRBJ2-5	TGTGCCAGCAGTTACGGGGTAGCCGGCGAGACCCAGTACTTC	CASSYGVAGETQYF
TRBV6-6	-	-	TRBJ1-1	TGTGCCAGCAGCGACGCAGGGGCGGGTGAAGCTTTCTTT	CASSDAGAGEAFF
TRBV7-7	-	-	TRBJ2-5	TGTGCTAGCAGCTTAACGACAGGGACTCAAGAGACCCAGTACTTC	CASSLTTGTQETQYF
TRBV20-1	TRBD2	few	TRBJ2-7	TGCAGTGCTAGAGGAGCGGGGGGGCGATACGAGCAGTACTTC	CSARGAGGRYEQYF
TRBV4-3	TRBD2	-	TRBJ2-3	TGCGCCAGCAGCCAACTTCCCATGGGTAGCGGGGGTGTCTTGGATACGCAGTATTTT	CASSQLPMGSGGVLDTQYF
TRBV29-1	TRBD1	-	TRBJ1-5	TGCAGCGTTGGGACAGGGTCTGGCAATCAGCCCCAGCATTTT	CSVGTGSGNQPQHF
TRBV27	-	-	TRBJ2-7	TGTGCCAGCAGTACGGAGACCGGCTACGAGCAGTACTTC	CASSTETGYEQYF
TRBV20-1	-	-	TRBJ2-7	TGCAGTGCGGATGGGGGCGGGATGTCCTACGAGCAGTACTTC	CSADGGGMSYEQYF
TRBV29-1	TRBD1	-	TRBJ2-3	TGCAGCGGACAGGGGGCCACAGATACGCAGTATTTT	CSGQGATDTQYF
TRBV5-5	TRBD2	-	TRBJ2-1	TGTGCCAGCAGCCCTGCGGGGGGCATGGCCTACAATGAGCAGTTCTTC	CASSPAGGMAYNEQFF
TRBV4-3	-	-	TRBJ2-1	TGCGCCAGCAGCCAAGACAGGGTCGTGCTTTACAATGAGCAGTTCTTC	CASSQDRVVLYNEQFF
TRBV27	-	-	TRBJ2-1	TGTGCCAGCAGTGTAGATACAGTCAGTGAGCAGTTCTTC	CASSVDTVSEQFF
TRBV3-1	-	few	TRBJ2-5	TGTGCCAGCAGCCGGGACCGCGCTACCCAAGAGACCCAGTACTTC	CASSRDRATQETQYF
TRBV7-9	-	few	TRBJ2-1	TGTGCCAGCGAGGGCAGGGGATACAATGAGCAGTTCTTC	CASEGRGYNEQFF
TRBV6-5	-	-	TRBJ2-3	TGTGCCAGCAGTTACTCAGAGGCTTCGGTAAAATCAGATACGCAGTATTTT	CASSYSEASVKSDTQYF
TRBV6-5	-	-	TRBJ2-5	TGTGCCAGCAGTTACTCCCCCTCAGGTCCCGGGGCCCAAGAGACCCAGTACTTC	CASSYSPSGPGAQETQYF
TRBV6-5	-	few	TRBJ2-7	TGTGCCAGCAGCCGGACGATAAGCTCCTACGAGCAGTACTTC	CASSRTISSYEQYF
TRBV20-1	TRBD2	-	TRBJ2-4	TGCAGTGCAAGAGCTAGCGGGGGGAAAAACATTCAGTACTTC	CSARASGGKNIQYF
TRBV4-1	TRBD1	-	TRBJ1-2	TGCGCCAGCAGCCAATACGTGGACAGGGGCAGGTCCTATGGCTACACCTTC	CASSQYVDRGRSYGYTF
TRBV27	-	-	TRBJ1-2	TGTGCCAGCAGTGCCGGGATTGTCAACTATGGCTACACCTTC	CASSAGIVNYGYTF
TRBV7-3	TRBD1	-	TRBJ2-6	TGTGCCAGCAGCCCCCGACAGGGTCCCTCTGGGGCCAACGTCCTGACTTTC	CASSPRQGPSGANVLTF
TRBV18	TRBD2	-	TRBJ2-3	TGTGCCAGCTCACCTTCCCTAGCGGGGGATACGCAGTATTTT	CASSPSLAGDTQYF
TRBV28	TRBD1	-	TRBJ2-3	TGTGCCAGCACAATAAGACAGGGGGCGAGCACAGATACGCAGTATTTT	CASTIRQGASTDTQYF
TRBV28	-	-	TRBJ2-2	TGTGCCAGCAGCCCCTGGGGGGCGGGGACCGGGGAGCTGTTTTTT	CASSPWGAGTGELFF